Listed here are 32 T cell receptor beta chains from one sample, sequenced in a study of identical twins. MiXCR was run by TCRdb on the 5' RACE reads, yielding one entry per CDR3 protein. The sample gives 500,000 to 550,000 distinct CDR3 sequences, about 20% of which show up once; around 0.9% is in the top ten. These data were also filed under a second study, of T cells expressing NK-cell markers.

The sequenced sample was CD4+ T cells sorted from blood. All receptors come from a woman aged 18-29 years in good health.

CDR3 sequence: CASSSPWTSGGTDTQYF. The CDR3 bases are TGTGCCAGCAGCAGCCCATGGACTAGCGGGGGCACAGATACGCAGTATTTT. The chain employs TRBV7-6 and TRBJ2-3; 12 bases line up with TRBD2. The CDR3 runs 17 residues. The V gene's germline CDR1 is SGHVS and CDR2 FNYEAQ. V lost 5 bases, J lost 1 base, and 7 bases stayed unmatched.

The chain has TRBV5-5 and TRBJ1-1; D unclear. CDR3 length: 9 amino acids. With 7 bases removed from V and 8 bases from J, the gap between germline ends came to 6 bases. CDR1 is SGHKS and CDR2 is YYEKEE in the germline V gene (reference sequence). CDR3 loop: CASLSEAFF. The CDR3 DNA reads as TGTGCCAGCCTCTCCGAAGCTTTCTTT. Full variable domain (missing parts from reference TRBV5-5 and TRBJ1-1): DAGVTQSPTHLIKTRGQQVTLRCSPISGHKSVSWYQQVLGQGPQFIFQYYEKEERGRGNFPDRFSARQFPNYSSELNVNALLLGDSALYLCASLSEAFFGQGTRLTVV.

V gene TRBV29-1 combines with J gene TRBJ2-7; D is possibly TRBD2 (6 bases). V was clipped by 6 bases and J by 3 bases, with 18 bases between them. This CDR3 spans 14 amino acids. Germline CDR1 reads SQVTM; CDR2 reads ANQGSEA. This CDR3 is CSVQKVGLLYEQYF. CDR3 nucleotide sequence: TGCAGCGTGCAAAAGGTAGGACTACTCTACGAGCAGTACTTC.

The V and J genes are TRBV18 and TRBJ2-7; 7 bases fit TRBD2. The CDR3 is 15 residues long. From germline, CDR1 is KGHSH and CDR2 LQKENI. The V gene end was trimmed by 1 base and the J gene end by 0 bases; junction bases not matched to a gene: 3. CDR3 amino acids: CASSPQSGASYEQYF. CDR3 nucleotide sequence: TGTGCCAGCTCACCACAGAGCGGGGCCTCCTACGAGCAGTACTTC.

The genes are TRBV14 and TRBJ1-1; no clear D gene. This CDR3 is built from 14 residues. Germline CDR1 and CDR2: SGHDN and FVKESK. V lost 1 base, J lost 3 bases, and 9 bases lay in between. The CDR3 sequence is CASSQGGVDTEAFF. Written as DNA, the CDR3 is TGTGCCAGCAGCCAAGGCGGGGTCGACACTGAAGCTTTCTTT. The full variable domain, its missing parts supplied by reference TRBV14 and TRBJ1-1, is EAGVTQFPSHSVIEKGQTVTLRCDPISGHDNLYWYRRVMGKEIKFLLHFVKESKQDESGMPNNRFLAERTGGTYSTLKVQPAELEDSGVYFCASSQGGVDTEAFFGQGTRLTVV.

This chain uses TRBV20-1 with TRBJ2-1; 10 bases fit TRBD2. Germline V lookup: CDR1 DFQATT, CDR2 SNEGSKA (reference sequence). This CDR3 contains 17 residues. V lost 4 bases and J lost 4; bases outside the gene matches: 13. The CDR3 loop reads CSATARGGTSAYNEQFF. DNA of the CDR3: TGCAGTGCTACAGCTAGAGGGGGGACTAGCGCTTACAATGAGCAGTTCTTC.

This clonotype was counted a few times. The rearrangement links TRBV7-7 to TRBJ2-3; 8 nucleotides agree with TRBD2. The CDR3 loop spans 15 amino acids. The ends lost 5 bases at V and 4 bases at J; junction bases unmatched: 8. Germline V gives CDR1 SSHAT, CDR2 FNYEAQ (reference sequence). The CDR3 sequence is CASSPGREGADTQYF. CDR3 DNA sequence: TGTGCCAGCAGCCCCGGGAGGGAAGGTGCAGATACGCAGTATTTT.

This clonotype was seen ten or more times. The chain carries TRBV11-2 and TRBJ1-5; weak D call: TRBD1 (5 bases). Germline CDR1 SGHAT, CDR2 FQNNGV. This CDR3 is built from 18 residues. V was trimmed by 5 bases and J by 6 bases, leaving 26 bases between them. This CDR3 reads CASSVSRDLGTVVQPQHF. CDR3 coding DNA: TGTGCCAGCAGCGTCTCCCGGGACCTAGGGACGGTAGTTCAGCCCCAGCATTTT.

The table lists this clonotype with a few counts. CDR3 amino acids: CASSPGHILSYEQYF. The CDR3 DNA follows: TGTGCCAGCTCACCTGGACATATCCTCTCCTACGAGCAGTACTTC. The chain couples TRBV18 to TRBJ2-7; tentatively, D is TRBD1 (5 bases). V was shortened by 3 bases and J by 0 bases, with 12 bases between the two germline ends. CDR3 length equals 15 residues. Germline V gives CDR1 KGHSH, CDR2 LQKENI.

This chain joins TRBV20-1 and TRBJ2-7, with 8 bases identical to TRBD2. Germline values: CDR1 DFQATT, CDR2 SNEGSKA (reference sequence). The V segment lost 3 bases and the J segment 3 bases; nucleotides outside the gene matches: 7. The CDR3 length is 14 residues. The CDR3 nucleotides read TGCAGTGCTAGGATGCGGGGGGCACTCTACGAGCAGTACTTC. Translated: CSARMRGALYEQYF.

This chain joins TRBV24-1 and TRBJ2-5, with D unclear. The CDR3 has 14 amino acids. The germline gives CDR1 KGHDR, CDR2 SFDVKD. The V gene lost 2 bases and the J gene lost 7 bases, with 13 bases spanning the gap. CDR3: CATSDSRHGWTQYF. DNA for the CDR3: TGTGCCACCAGTGATTCTAGGCACGGTTGGACCCAGTACTTC.

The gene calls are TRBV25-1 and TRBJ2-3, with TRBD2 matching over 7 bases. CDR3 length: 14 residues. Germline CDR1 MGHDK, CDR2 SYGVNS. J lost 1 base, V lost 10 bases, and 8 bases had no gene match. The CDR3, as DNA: TGTGCCAACAGATTCCGGGGGGGCACAGATACGCAGTATTTT. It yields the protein CANRFRGGTDTQYF.

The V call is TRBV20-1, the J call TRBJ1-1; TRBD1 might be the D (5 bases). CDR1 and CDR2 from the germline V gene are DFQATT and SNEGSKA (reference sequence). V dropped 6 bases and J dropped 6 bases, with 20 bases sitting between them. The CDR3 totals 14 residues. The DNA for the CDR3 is TGCAGTGCCGCACAGGTTTTATGGTCTCCTGAAGCTTTCTTT. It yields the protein CSAAQVLWSPEAFF.

This chain's CDR3 is CASSEPNEQFF. The DNA for the CDR3 is TGTGCCAGCAGTGAACCCAATGAGCAGTTCTTC. The chain carries TRBV6-1 and TRBJ2-1; the D is unclear. CDR1 and CDR2 from the germline V gene are MNHNS and SASEGT. Trimming took 2 bases from V and 6 from J, leaving 2 bases between them. This CDR3 region has 11 residues.

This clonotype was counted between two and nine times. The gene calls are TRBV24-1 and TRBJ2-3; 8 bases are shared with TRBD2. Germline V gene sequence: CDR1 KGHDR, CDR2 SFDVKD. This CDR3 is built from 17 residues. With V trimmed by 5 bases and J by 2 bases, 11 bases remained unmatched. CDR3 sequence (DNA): TGTGCCACCAGTGCGCCCACCAGCGGGGGTCACACAGATACGCAGTATTTT. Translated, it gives CATSAPTSGGHTDTQYF.

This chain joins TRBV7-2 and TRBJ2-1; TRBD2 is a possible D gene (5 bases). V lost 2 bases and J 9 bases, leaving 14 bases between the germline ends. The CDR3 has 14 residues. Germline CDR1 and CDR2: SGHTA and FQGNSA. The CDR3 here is CASSLYASKSEQFF. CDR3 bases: TGTGCCAGCAGCTTATACGCTAGCAAGTCTGAGCAGTTCTTC.

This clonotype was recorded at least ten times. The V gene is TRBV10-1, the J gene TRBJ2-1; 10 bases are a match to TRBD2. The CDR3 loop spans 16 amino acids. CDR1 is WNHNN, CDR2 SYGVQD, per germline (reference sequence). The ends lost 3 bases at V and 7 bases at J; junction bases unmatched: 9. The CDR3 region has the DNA TGCGCCAGCAGTGAAGCCAGCGGGGGGGTTCCGAATGAGCAGTTCTTC. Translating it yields CASSEASGGVPNEQFF.

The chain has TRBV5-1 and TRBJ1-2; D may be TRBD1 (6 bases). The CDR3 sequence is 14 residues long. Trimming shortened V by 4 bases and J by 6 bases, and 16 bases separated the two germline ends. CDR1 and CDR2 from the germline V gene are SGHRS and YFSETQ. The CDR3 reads CASSRGGQGDGYTF. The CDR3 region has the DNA TGCGCCAGCAGCCGCGGGGGGCAGGGTGATGGCTACACCTTC.

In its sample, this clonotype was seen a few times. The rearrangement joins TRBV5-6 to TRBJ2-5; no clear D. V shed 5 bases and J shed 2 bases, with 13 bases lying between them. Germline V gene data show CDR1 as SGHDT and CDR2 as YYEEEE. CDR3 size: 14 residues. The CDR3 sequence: CASSPLGRQETQYF. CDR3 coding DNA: TGTGCCAGCAGTCCCCTCGGGCGTCAAGAGACCCAGTACTTC.

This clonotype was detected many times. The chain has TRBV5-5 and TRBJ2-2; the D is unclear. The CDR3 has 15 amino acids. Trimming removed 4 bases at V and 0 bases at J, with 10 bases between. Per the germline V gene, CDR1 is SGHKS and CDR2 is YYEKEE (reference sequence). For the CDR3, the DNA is TGTGCCAGCAGCCTACGAACGGCGAACACCGGGGAGCTGTTTTTT. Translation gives CASSLRTANTGELFF.

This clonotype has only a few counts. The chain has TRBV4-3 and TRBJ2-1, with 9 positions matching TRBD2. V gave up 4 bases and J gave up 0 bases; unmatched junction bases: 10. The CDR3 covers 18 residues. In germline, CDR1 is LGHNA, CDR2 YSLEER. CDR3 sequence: CASSRLSGRWSSYNEQFF. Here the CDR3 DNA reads TGCGCCAGCAGCCGGCTCAGCGGGAGGTGGAGCTCCTACAATGAGCAGTTCTTC.

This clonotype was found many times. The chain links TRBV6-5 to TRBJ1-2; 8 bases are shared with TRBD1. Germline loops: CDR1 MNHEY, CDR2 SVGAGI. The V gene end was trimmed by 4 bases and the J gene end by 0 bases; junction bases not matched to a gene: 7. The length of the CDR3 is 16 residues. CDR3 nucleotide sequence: TGTGCCAGCAGTTCTTACGGACAGGGCTCTAACTATGGCTACACCTTC. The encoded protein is CASSSYGQGSNYGYTF.

The DNA of the CDR3 is TGTGCCATCAGTCGGCTAGCGGGGGGGACAGATACGCAGTATTTT. Amino acid sequence: CAISRLAGGTDTQYF. The V and J genes are TRBV10-3 and TRBJ2-3; 12 bases align to TRBD2. This CDR3 has 15 amino acids. V lost 5 bases to trimming and J lost 3 bases; unmatched junction nucleotides: 3. The germline V gene encodes CDR1 ENHRY and CDR2 SYGVKD.

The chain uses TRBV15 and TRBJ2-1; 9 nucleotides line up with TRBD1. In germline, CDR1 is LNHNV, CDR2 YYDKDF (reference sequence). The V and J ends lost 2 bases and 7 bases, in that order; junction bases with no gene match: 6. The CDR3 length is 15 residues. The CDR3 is CATSRRTGVGNEQFF. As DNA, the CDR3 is TGTGCCACCAGCAGAAGGACAGGGGTTGGGAATGAGCAGTTCTTC.

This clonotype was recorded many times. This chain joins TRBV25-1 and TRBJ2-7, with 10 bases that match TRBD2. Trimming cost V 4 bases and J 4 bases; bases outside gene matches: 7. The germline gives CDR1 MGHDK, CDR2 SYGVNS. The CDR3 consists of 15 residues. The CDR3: CASSATSGISYEQYF. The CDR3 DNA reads TGTGCCAGCAGTGCCACTAGCGGGATTTCTTACGAGCAGTACTTC.

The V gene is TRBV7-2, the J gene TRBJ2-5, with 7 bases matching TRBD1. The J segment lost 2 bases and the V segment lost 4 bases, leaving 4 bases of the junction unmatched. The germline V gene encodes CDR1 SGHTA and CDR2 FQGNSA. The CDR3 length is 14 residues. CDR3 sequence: CASSYQTGQETQYF. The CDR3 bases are TGTGCCAGCAGCTATCAGACAGGGCAAGAGACCCAGTACTTC.

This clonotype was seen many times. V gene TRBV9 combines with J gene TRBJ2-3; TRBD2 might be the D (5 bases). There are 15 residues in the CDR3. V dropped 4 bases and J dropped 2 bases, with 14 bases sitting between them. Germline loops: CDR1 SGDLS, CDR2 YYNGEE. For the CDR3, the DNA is TGTGCCAGCAGCTCCCAACAGCGGATCACAGATACGCAGTATTTT. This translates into CASSSQQRITDTQYF.

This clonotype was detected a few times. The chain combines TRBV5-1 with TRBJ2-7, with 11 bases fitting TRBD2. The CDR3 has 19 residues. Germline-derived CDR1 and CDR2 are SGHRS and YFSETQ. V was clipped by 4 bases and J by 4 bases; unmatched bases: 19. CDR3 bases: TGCGCCAGCAGCGGATTAAGAGGGACTAGCGGATCCACGGCTTACGAGCAGTACTTC. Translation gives CASSGLRGTSGSTAYEQYF.

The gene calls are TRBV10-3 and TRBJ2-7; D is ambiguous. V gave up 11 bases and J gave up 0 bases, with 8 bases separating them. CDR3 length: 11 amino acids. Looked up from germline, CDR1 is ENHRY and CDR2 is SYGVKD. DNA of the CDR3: TGTGCCGCCATAAACTCCTACGAGCAGTACTTC. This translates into CAAINSYEQYF.

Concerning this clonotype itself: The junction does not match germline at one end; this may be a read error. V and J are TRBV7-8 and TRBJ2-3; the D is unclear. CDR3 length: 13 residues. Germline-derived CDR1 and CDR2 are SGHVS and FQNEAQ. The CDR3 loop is CASGLRGTDTQYF. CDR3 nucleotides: TGTGCCAGCGGCTTACGGGGCACAGATACGCAGTATTTT.

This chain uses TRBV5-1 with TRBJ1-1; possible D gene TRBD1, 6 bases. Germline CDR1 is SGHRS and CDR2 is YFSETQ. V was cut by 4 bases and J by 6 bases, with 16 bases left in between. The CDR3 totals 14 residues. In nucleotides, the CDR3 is TGCGCCAGCAGCATCTTACAGGGTACCGCTGAAGCTTTCTTT. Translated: CASSILQGTAEAFF. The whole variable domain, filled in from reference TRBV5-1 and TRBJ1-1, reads KAGVTQTPRYLIKTRGQQVTLSCSPISGHRSVSWYQQTPGQGLQFLFEYFSETQRNKGNFPGRFSGRQFSNSRSEMNVSTLELGDSALYLCASSILQGTAEAFFGQGTRLTVV.

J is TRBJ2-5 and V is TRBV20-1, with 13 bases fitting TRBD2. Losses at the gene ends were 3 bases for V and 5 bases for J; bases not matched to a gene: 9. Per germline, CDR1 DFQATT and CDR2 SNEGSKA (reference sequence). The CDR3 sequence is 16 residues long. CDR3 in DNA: TGCAGTGCTAGGGACCTACTAGCGGGAGGGCTGGAGACCCAGTACTTC. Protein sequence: CSARDLLAGGLETQYF.